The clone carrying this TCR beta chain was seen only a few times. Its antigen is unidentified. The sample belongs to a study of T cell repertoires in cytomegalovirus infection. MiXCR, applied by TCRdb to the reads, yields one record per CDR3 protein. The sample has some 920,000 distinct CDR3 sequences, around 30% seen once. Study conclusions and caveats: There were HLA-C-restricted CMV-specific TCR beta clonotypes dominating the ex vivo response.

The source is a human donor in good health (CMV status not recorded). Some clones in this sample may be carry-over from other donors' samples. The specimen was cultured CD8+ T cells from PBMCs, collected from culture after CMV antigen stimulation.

CDR3 bases: TGTGCCAGCAGACTGACAGGGGGCTACTATGGCTACACCTTC. Protein product: CASRLTGGYYGYTF. The genes are TRBV27 and TRBJ1-2, with 10 nucleotides matching TRBD1. V trimming: 6 bases; J trimming: 3 bases; junction bases outside the gene matches: 4. CDR1 is MNHEY and CDR2 is SMNVEV in the germline V gene (reference sequence). The CDR3 has 14 residues.